This T cell receptor beta chain emerged from a study of cytomegalovirus exposure and HLA in healthy donors. PCR used 60 Vbeta primers and 13 Jbeta primers. Data came from immunoSEQ multiplex PCR; TCRdb stores just in-frame clones and leaves some out. The data contain about 180,000 clones, around 80% of them singletons. Germline values: CDR1 MRHNA, CDR2 SNTAGT. With V trimmed by 4 bases and J by 8 bases, 5 bases remained unmatched. The CDR3 extends over 15 amino acids. The sequencing sample was made of PBMCs. The sequence was obtained from a woman in her twenties or thirties in good health and CMV-seropositive. The chain uses TRBV6-4 and TRBJ2-1, with 13 nucleotides matching TRBD2. CDR3 DNA sequence: TGTGCCAGCAGTGGCACTAGCGGGGGGGCAGATGAGCAGTTCTTC. Protein product: CASSGTSGGADEQFF.